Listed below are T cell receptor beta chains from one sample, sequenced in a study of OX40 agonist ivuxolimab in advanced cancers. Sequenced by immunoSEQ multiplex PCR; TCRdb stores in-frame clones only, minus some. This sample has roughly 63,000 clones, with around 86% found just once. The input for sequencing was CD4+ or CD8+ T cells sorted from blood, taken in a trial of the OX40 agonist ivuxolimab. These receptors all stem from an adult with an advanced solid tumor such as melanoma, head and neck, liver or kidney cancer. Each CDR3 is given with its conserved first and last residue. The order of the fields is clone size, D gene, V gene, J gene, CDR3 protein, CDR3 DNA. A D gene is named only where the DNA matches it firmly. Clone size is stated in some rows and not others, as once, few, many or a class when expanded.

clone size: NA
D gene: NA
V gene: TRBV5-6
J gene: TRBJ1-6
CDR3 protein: CASSLGGPDSPLHF
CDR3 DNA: TGTGCCAGCAGCTTAGGAGGCCCAGATTCACCCCTCCACTTT

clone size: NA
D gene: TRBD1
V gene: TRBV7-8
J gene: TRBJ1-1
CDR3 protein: CASSLAFRGLTEAFF
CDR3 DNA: TGTGCCAGCAGCTTAGCATTCAGGGGGCTCACTGAAGCTTTCTTT

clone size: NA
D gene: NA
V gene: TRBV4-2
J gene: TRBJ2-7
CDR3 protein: CASSQDLSLTYEQYF
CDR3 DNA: TGTGCCAGCAGCCAAGATTTATCCCTAACCTACGAGCAGTACTTC

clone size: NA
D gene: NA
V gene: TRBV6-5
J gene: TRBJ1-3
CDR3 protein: CASSYSFFSGNTIYF
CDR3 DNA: TGTGCCAGCAGTTACTCGTTCTTCTCTGGAAACACCATATATTTT

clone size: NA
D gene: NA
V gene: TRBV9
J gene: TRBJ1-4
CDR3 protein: CASSQGLNEKLFF
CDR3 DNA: TGTGCCAGCAGCCAGGGGCTCAATGAAAAACTGTTTTTT

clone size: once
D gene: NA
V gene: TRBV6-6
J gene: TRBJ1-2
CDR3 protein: CASSPGNYGYTF
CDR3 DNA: TGTGCCAGCAGTCCCGGGAACTATGGCTACACCTTC

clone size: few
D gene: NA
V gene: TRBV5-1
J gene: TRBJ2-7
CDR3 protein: CASSPQPGEVGEQYF
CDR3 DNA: TGCGCCAGCAGCCCCCAACCGGGGGAGGTAGGCGAGCAGTACTTC

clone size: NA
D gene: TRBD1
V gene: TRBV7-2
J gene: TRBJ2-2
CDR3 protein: CASSRDRGGTGELFF
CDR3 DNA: TGTGCCAGCAGTCGGGACAGGGGAGGGACCGGGGAGCTGTTTTTT

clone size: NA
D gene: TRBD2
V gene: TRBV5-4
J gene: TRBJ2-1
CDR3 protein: CASSPGLAGANYNEQFF
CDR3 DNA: TGTGCCAGCAGCCCGGGACTAGCGGGGGCCAACTACAATGAGCAGTTCTTC

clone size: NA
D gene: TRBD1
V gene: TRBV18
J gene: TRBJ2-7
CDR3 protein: CASSADRPTYEQYF
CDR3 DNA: TGTGCCAGCTCAGCGGACAGGCCTACCTACGAGCAGTACTTC

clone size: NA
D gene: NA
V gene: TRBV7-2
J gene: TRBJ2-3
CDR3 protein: CASSLGGGGTDTQYF
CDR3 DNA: TGTGCCAGCAGCTTAGGCGGGGGCGGCACAGATACGCAGTATTTT

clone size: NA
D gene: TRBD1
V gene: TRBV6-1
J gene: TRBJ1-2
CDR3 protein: CASRDRGDYGYTF
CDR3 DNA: TGTGCCAGCAGGGACAGGGGCGACTATGGCTACACCTTC

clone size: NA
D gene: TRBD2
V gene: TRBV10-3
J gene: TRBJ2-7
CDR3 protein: CAITPTAGGYEQYF
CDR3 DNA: TGTGCCATCACCCCGACGGCGGGGGGGTACGAGCAGTACTTC

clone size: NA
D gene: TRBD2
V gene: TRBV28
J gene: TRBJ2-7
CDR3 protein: CASSSPGTSGGLGEQYF
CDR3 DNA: TGTGCCAGCAGTTCCCCGGGGACTAGCGGGGGGTTAGGCGAGCAGTACTTC

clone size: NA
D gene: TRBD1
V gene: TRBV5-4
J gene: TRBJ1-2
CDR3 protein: CASSQGGTFPNYGYTF
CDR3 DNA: TGTGCCAGCAGCCAGGGGGGGACTTTCCCCAACTATGGCTACACCTTC

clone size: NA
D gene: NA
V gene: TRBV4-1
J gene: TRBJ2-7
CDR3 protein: CASSPSRGHRYEQYF
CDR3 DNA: TGCGCCAGCAGCCCGTCCCGGGGACATCGCTACGAGCAGTACTTC

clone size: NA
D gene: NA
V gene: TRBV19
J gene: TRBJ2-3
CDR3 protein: CASSRSWRDTQYF
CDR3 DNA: TGTGCCAGTAGTCGGTCGTGGCGAGATACGCAGTATTTT

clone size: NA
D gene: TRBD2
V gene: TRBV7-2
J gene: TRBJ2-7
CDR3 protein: CASSQVAGASYEQYF
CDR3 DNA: TGTGCCAGCAGTCAAGTAGCGGGAGCCAGCTACGAGCAGTACTTC

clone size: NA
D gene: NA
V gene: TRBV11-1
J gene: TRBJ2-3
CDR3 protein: CASSRRGERTDTQYF
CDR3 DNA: TGTGCCAGCAGCCGGAGGGGTGAACGCACAGATACGCAGTATTTT

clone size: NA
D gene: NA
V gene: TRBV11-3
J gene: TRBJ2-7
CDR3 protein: CASSLGGRRRMYF
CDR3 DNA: TGTGCCAGCAGCTTAGGGGGGCGGAGACGCATGTACTTC

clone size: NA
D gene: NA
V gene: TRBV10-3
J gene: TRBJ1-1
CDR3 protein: CAIRRPSGTEAFF
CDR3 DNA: TGTGCCATCAGGAGACCGTCGGGTACTGAAGCTTTCTTT

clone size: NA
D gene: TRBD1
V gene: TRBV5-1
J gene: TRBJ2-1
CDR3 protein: CASSLGQGKHNEQFF
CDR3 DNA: TGCGCCAGCAGCTTGGGACAGGGTAAGCACAATGAGCAGTTCTTC

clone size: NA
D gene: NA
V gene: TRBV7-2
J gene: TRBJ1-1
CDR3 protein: CASSLTSTGMNTEAFF
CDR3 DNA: TGTGCCAGCAGCCTGACCTCGACAGGCATGAACACTGAAGCTTTCTTT

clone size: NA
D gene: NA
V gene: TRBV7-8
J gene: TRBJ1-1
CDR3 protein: CASSLDRVGNTEAFF
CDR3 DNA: TGTGCCAGCAGCTTAGACAGGGTTGGGAACACTGAAGCTTTCTTT

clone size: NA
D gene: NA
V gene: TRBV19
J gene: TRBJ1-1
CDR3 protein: CASRKQGFTEAFF
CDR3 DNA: TGTGCCAGTAGAAAACAGGGATTCACTGAAGCTTTCTTT

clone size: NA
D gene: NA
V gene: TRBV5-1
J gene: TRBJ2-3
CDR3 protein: CASSWAGSTDTQYF
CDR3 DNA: TGCGCCAGCAGCTGGGCGGGTAGCACAGATACGCAGTATTTT

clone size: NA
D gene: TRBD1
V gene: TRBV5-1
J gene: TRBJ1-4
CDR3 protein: CASSMGTGGEKLFF
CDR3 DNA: TGCGCCAGCAGCATGGGGACAGGGGGAGAAAAACTGTTTTTT

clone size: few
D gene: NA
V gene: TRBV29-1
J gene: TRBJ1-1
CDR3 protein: CSVVGHTEAFF
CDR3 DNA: TGCAGCGTTGTGGGTCACACTGAAGCTTTCTTT

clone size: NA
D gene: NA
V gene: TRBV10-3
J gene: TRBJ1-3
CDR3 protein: CATRGSSGNTIYF
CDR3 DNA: TGTGCCACCAGGGGCAGTTCTGGAAACACCATATATTTT

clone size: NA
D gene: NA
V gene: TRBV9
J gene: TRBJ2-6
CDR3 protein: CASSDQFGANVLTF
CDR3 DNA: TGTGCCAGCAGCGATCAGTTCGGGGCCAACGTCCTGACTTTC

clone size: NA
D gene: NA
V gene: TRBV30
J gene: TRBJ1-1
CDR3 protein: CAWRGGDTEAFF
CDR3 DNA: TGTGCCTGGAGGGGAGGGGACACTGAAGCTTTCTTT

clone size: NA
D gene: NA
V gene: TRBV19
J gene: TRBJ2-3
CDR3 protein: CASSQGGEFFTDTQYF
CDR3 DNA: TGTGCCAGTAGCCAAGGAGGGGAATTCTTCACAGATACGCAGTATTTT

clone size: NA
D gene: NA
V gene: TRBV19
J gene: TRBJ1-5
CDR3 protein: CASSIVKPQHF
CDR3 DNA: TGTGCCAGTAGTATAGTCAAGCCCCAGCATTTT

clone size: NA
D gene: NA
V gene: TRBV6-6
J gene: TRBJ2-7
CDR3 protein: CASSYSRDLGNEQYF
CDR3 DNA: TGTGCCAGCAGTTACAGCCGGGACTTGGGGAACGAGCAGTACTTC

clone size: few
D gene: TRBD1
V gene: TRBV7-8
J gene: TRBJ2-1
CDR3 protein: CASSPYRQGGYNEQFF
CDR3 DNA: TGTGCCAGCAGCCCTTATAGACAGGGGGGCTACAATGAGCAGTTCTTC

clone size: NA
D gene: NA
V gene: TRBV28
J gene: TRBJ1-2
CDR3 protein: CASGVGGTRRNYGYTF
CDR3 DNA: TGTGCCAGCGGGGTAGGGGGGACACGAAGGAACTATGGCTACACCTTC

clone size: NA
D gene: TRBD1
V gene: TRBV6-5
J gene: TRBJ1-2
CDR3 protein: CASSYTGGYGYTF
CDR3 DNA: TGTGCCAGCAGTTACACAGGGGGGTATGGCTACACCTTC